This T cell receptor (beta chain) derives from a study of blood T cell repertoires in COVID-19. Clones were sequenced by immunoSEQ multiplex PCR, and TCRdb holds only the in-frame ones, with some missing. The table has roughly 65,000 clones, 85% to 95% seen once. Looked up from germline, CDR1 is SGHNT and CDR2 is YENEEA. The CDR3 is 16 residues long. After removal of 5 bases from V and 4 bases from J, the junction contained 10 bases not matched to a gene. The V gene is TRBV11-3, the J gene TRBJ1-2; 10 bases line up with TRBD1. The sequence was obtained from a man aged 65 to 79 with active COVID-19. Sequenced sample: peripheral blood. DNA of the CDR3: TGTGCCAGCAGCCAAGAGGGACGGACAGGGGGCTATGGCTACACCTTC. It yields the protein CASSQEGRTGGYGYTF.